The next 5 T cell receptor beta chains were all read from a single sample in a study of blood T cells in healthy people across ages. Next came a second PCR, run for 7 to 11 cycles, which used a sample-barcoded 5' primer along with a J-beta primer mix. TCRdb processed the 5' RACE reads anew with MiXCR; each CDR3 protein has one entry. The data contain around 2 million distinct CDR3 sequences, approximately 39% of them singletons. Input material: blood. All receptors derive from a human donor in good health.

As for this clonotype: At one of its ends the junction is not consistent with the germline gene, which may arise from a read error. The genes are TRBV4-3 and TRBJ2-1; tentatively, D is TRBD2 (5 bases). Germline CDR1 is LGHNA and CDR2 is YSLEER. CDR3 length equals 15 residues. This CDR3 reads CASSQGLVDYNEQFF. The CDR3, as DNA: TGCGCCAGCAGTCAAGGACTGGTCGACTACAATGAGCAGTTCTTC.

The chain carries TRBV19 and TRBJ2-1, with D tentatively TRBD1 (6 bases). The CDR3 spans 14 residues. The V end lost 11 bases, the J end lost 3 bases, and 17 bases lay between the germline ends. Germline CDR1 and CDR2: LNHDA and SQIVND (reference sequence). CDR3 residues: CAGTPGQFYNEQFF. CDR3 bases: TGTGCCGGTACCCCGGGACAATTCTACAATGAGCAGTTCTTC.

This clonotype was seen only a few times. The chain employs TRBV7-2 and TRBJ2-7; TRBD2 matches 8 bases. The germline V gene has CDR1 SGHTA and CDR2 FQGNSA. CDR3 length equals 15 residues. V lost 5 bases, J lost 0 bases, and 6 bases stayed unmatched. The chain's CDR3 is CASSRSGAFSYEQYF. The CDR3 DNA follows: TGTGCCAGCAGCCGTAGCGGGGCCTTCTCCTACGAGCAGTACTTC.

This clonotype appeared a few times. The chain joins TRBV12-3 or TRBV12-4 to TRBJ2-7, with 10 bases matching TRBD1. V was pared by 3 bases and J by 6 bases, with 2 bases of the junction left unmatched. The length of the CDR3 is 13 residues. The CDR3 DNA reads TGTGCCAGCAGTTTGGGGACAGGGGCCGAGCAGTACTTC. It translates to CASSLGTGAEQYF.

The rearrangement uses TRBV9 and TRBJ1-5, with a weak D call TRBD1 (5 bases). There are 13 residues in the CDR3. V was cut by 1 base and J by 6 bases, with 8 bases left in between. CDR1 is SGDLS, CDR2 YYNGEE, per germline. The CDR3 sequence is CASSVWGSQPQHF. The DNA for the CDR3 is TGTGCCAGCAGCGTATGGGGGAGTCAGCCCCAGCATTTT.